This record covers a single T cell receptor (beta chain). The antigen it binds to is not known. The record has no base qualities; no much larger clone is one base away. At one collaborating source in Seattle, patients were enrolled during active infection and were followed longitudinally through the course of disease. The collaborating institutions used their own protocols to collect whole blood in K2EDTA tubes. For TCRbeta analysis, collaborators shipped samples in one of three forms: frozen whole blood, isolated PBMCs, or DNA extracted from either of those sample types. These data are taken from a study of blood T cell repertoires in COVID-19 (dated by TCRdb to 2020 to 2021). A note on the overall study: Samples from collaborators originated in the United States, Italy and Spain and spanned both the acute and convalescent phases of COVID-19. Where HLA class I and class II types were available, the types were taken from metadata supplied by the sample provider, not from assay-based typing. A de-identified subject ID, COVID-19 status, age in years and sex were almost always included in the sample metadata. Deeply sampled blood TCRbeta repertoires from subjects exposed to, actively infected with, or recovered from COVID-19 were included in the dataset. The repertoires were made available in a free public database intended to serve as a resource for research on the immune response to SARS-CoV-2. The samples were drawn from two sources: the first 160 participants of the ongoing ImmuneRACE study, and 950 to 1,500 subjects contributed by 6 global collaborators. The material from the prospective study consisted of cDNA or gDNA derived from T cells, B-cell-depleted T cells, or PBMCs. Results the study describes overall, beyond this receptor: How much clinical and demographic metadata was included differed by source and by participant, and the metadata was provided uncurated.

The immunoSEQ Assay, a bias-controlled multiplex PCR, was used to amplify TCRbeta CDR3 regions from genomic DNA. Concerning the study's data processing: The number of nucleated cells in each sample was estimated by amplification of reference gene primers within the assay. Sequence reads were collapsed and filtered to measure the absolute abundance of every unique TCRbeta CDR3 rearrangement. For each sample, productive Simpson clonality was calculated as the square root of Simpson's diversity index across productive rearrangements. TCRdb holds this immuneACCESS table with in-frame rearrangements only. Some clones are missing; in checked studies, unresolved V genes explain under half, and the rest has no known cause. That table is the source of V, J and clone size, and D and trimming were worked out from the DNA. Counted in this sample were around 260,000 clones; about four fifths of them appeared once. 15% to 18% of the sample goes to the ten largest clones.

This sequence originates from a person aged 70 to 85 with COVID-19, enrolled during active disease. The sample comprised peripheral blood.

The nucleotides are TGTGCCAGCAGCTCAGGACACTACTATGGCTACACCTTC. The resulting protein is CASSSGHYYGYTF. The chain couples TRBV7-9 to TRBJ1-2; matching of 5 bases hints at TRBD1 as the D gene. V lost 4 bases and J lost 3 bases; the stretch between them is 9 bases long. From its cysteine to its phenylalanine, the CDR3 spans 13 amino acids. CDR3 DNA is the only sequence kept; it has 39 bases, read in frame from the first base. CDR1 and CDR2 (SEHNR, FQNEAQ) derive from the germline V gene (reference sequence). The CDR3, completed at both ends by the reference TRBV7-9 and TRBJ1-2 genes, gives the full variable domain DTGVSQNPRHKITKRGQNVTFRCDPISEHNRLYWYRQTLGQGPEFLTYFQNEAQLEKSRLLSDRFSAERPKGSFSTLEIQRTEQGDSAMYLCASSSGHYYGYTFGSGTRLTVV.